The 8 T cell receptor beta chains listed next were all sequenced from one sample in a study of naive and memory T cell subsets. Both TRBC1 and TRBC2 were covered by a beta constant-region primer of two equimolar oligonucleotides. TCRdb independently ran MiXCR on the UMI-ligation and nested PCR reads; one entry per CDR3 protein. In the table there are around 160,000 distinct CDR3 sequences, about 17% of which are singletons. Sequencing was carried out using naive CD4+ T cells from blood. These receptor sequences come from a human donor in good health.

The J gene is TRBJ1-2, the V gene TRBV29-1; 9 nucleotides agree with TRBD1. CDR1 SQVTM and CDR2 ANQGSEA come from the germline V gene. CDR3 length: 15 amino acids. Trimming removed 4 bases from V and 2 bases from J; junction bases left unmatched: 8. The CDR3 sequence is CSVGGGTGSNYGYTF. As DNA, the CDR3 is TGCAGCGTTGGTGGGGGGACAGGGTCGAACTATGGCTACACCTTC.

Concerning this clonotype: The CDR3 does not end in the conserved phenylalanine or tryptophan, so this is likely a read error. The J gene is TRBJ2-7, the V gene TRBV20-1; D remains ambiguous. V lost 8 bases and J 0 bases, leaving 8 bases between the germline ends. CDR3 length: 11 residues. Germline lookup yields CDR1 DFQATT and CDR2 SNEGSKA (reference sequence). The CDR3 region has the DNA TGCAGTCCGACAAACTCCTACGAGCAGTACTCC. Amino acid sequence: CSPTNSYEQYS.

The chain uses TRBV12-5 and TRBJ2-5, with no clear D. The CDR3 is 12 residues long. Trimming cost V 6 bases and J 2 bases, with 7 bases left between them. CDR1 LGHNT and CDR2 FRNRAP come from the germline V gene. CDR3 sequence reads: CASGGIQETQYF. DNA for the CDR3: TGTGCTAGTGGAGGAATTCAAGAGACCCAGTACTTC.

The CDR3 sequence is CASSSGTGGYGYTF. The DNA for the CDR3 is TGTGCCAGCAGCTCGGGGACAGGGGGGTATGGCTACACCTTC. The chain carries TRBV7-2 and TRBJ1-2, with 11 bases fitting TRBD1. CDR3 length: 14 amino acids. Germline values: CDR1 SGHTA, CDR2 FQGNSA. J gave up 5 bases and V 4 bases, and 3 bases lay outside the gene matches.

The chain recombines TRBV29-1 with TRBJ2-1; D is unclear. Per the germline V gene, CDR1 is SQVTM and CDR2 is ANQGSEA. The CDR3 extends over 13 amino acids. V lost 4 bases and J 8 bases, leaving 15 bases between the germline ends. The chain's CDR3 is CSVVVGRRHEQFF. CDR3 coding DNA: TGCAGCGTTGTAGTGGGCCGCAGGCATGAGCAGTTCTTC.

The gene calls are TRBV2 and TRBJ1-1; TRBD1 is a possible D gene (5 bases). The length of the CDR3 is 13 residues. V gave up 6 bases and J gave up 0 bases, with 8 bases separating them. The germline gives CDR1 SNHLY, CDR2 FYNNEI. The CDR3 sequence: CASRGRLNTEAFF. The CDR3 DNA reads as TGTGCCAGCAGGGGACGGTTGAACACTGAAGCTTTCTTT. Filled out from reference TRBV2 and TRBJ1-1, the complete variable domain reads EPEVTQTPSHQVTQMGQEVILRCVPISNHLYFYWYRQILGQKVEFLVSFYNNEISEKSEIFDDQFSVERPDGSNFTLKIRSTKLEDSAMYFCASRGRLNTEAFFGQGTRLTVV.

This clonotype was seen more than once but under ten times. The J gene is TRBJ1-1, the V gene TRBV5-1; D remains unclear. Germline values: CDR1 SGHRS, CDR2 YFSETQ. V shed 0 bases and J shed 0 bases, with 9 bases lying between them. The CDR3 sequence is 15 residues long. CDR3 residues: CASSLVPGLNTEAFF. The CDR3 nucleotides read TGCGCCAGCAGCTTGGTTCCAGGACTGAACACTGAAGCTTTCTTT.

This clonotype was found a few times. CDR3 protein: CASSFAGVRADTQYF. In DNA, the CDR3 is TGTGCCAGCAGCTTCGCAGGGGTACGAGCAGATACGCAGTATTTT. J is TRBJ2-3 and V is TRBV3-1; D may be TRBD1 (6 bases). Germline V gives CDR1 LGHDT, CDR2 YNNKEL (reference sequence). The CDR3 totals 15 residues. Between the trimmed V and J ends, which lost 5 bases and 4 bases, there was a span of 16 bases.